Given below is one TCR beta chain in context. V shed 0 bases and J shed 0 bases, with 12 bases lying between them. The CDR3 has 18 residues. Germline V gene data show CDR1 as KGHSH and CDR2 as LQKENI. Some clones are missing from TCRdb's copy, which holds only in-frame ones; the method was immunoSEQ multiplex PCR. The sample includes 160,000 or so clones, under 96% of them seen just once. The data stem from a study of control samples from healthy donors and cancer patients. This chain uses TRBV18 with TRBJ2-6; the D gene is possibly TRBD2 (5 bases). Sequencing used blood. The receptor's source is a woman in her twenties or thirties in good health. CDR3 loop: CASSPPGGGSSGANVLTF. The CDR3 DNA reads TGTGCCAGCTCACCACCTGGCGGAGGTAGCTCTGGGGCCAACGTCCTGACTTTC.